The clone carrying this T cell receptor (beta chain) was detected only a few times. The antigen is unknown. The sample comes from a study of T-cell reconstitution after alpha-beta-depleted transplantation in children. In germline, CDR1 is SGHTS, CDR2 YDEGEE. The CDR3 loop spans 15 amino acids. V was pared by 3 bases and J by 1 base, with 8 bases between. Whole-study findings and limits: In patients about two months after transplant, alpha-beta T cells reportedly arose from several hundred expanded graft clones.

Library preparation (for TCRbeta) was performed with unique molecular identifiers. TCRdb re-called the PCR reads with MiXCR, one entry per CDR3 protein. The sample yields 60,000 or so distinct CDR3 sequences, roughly 46% seen once. The source of this sequence is a male patient younger than 18 who had a stem cell transplant for acute lymphoblastic leukemia, so the T cells may come from the graft donor. The sample consisted of PBMCs, mostly from graft donor cells, taken 360 days after TCRalphabeta/CD19-depleted stem cell transplant. The chain employs TRBV5-8 and TRBJ2-6; tentative D call: TRBD1 (5 bases). The CDR3 region is CASSSRGSGANVLTF. In nucleotides, the CDR3 is TGTGCCAGCAGCTCAAGGGGATCTGGGGCCAACGTCCTGACTTTC.